This T cell receptor (beta chain) was profiled in a study of HIV-infected patients and healthy controls. Study context: About 75% of the sixteen became undetectable by the second bleed, and all after another year of therapy.

cDNA was made from 500 ng RNA using alpha and beta constant primers. Using multiplexing indices, alpha and beta chain libraries were generated apart by chain-specific third strand synthesis. A 12-nucleotide barcode per molecule came from two concatenated random hexamers added pre-amplification. Each CDR3 protein gets one entry after TCRdb re-called the 5' RACE reads with MiXCR. The table shows around 6,800 distinct CDR3 sequences, with around 8.6% occurring only once. Whole blood was used without fractionation, so all unsorted peripheral T cells were included. V was trimmed by 3 bases and J by 0 bases, leaving 8 bases between them. The CDR3 totals 13 residues. CDR1 and CDR2 from the germline V gene are GTSNPN and SVGIG (reference sequence). Study-wide results and limits: HIV+ repertoires were severely depleted of MAIT alpha-chain CDR3s, unlike healthy controls. HIV-infected repertoires had significantly higher mean Gini indices than controls, possibly reflecting oligoclonality.

In its sample, this clonotype was seen many times. Its antigen remains unidentified. The TCR originated in an adult with HIV infection. This sample comprised blood, obtained before antiretroviral therapy. The chain recombines TRBV30 with TRBJ1-1; D not resolved. CDR3 in amino acids: CAWRLALNTEAFF. CDR3 sequence (DNA): TGTGCCTGGAGGTTGGCCCTGAACACTGAAGCTTTCTTT.